This is a list of T cell receptor beta chains from one sample in a study of blood T cell repertoires in COVID-19. Measured with immunoSEQ multiplex PCR; TCRdb has only the in-frame clones, and not every one. The sample has 200,000 to 250,000 clones, approximately 90% seen once. The sample comprised peripheral blood. Receptors were obtained from a man aged 25 to 45 with COVID-19, enrolled during active disease. Each CDR3 is given with its conserved first and last residue. D genes are given only for firm matches. Size is omitted from some rows. Given values are once, few, many or a class for expanded clones.

>TRBV12-3/TRBV12-4|-|TRBJ1-2|-
TGTGCCAGCCGGGGTCTAGCTAACTATGGCTACACCTTC
CASRGLANYGYTF
>TRBV19|few|TRBJ2-1|-
TGTGCCAGTAGTATCGGGGCGGGACCTAACAATGAGCAGTTCTTC
CASSIGAGPNNEQFF
>TRBV4-3|-|TRBJ1-2|-
TGCGCCAGCAGCCAAGAGGCAGGGGTCGCCTATAGCTACACCTTC
CASSQEAGVAYSYTF
>TRBV6-2/TRBV6-3|-|TRBJ1-1|-
TGTGCCAGCAGCACGGCGGAATATTATGAAGCTTTCTTT
CASSTAEYYEAFF
>TRBV18|-|TRBJ1-1|-
TGTGCCAGCTCATCGACAGAAAAGAACACTGAAGCTTTCTTT
CASSSTEKNTEAFF
>TRBV5-1|-|TRBJ2-1|TRBD2
TGCGCCAGCAGAACGGCCCGCGGGGGGGCAGAAAATGAGCAGTTCTTC
CASRTARGGAENEQFF
>TRBV12-5|-|TRBJ1-2|TRBD1
TGTGCTAGTGGTCCCTACCTAGGGACAGGGGCTGGCTACACCTTC
CASGPYLGTGAGYTF
>TRBV28|-|TRBJ1-4|-
TGTGCCAGCAGTTTCGCGAAAGCAGGGAATGAAAAACTGTTTTTT
CASSFAKAGNEKLFF
>TRBV13|-|TRBJ2-1|TRBD1
TGTGCCAGCAGCTTAGGGCGACAGGGAACCTACAATGAGCAGTTCTTC
CASSLGRQGTYNEQFF
>TRBV7-9|-|TRBJ2-7|-
TGTGCCAGCAGCTTATCAGGGGCCAGTTCCTACGAGCAGTACTTC
CASSLSGASSYEQYF
>TRBV6-2/TRBV6-3|-|TRBJ1-4|-
TGTGCCAGCAGCTGGGCCCCTAATGAAAAACTGTTTTTT
CASSWAPNEKLFF
>TRBV9|-|TRBJ2-5|TRBD1
TGTGCCAGCAGCCCTCGACAGGGTTGGCAGACCCAGTACTTC
CASSPRQGWQTQYF
>TRBV7-2|-|TRBJ2-2|TRBD1
TGTGCCAGCAGCTCAGGGGGTCAAGGCGGGGAGCTGTTTTTT
CASSSGGQGGELFF
>TRBV5-6|-|TRBJ1-5|TRBD1
TGTGCCAGCAGCTTGGGGGTGCCCCATACAGGGGACTTCAATCAGCCCCAGCATTTT
CASSLGVPHTGDFNQPQHF